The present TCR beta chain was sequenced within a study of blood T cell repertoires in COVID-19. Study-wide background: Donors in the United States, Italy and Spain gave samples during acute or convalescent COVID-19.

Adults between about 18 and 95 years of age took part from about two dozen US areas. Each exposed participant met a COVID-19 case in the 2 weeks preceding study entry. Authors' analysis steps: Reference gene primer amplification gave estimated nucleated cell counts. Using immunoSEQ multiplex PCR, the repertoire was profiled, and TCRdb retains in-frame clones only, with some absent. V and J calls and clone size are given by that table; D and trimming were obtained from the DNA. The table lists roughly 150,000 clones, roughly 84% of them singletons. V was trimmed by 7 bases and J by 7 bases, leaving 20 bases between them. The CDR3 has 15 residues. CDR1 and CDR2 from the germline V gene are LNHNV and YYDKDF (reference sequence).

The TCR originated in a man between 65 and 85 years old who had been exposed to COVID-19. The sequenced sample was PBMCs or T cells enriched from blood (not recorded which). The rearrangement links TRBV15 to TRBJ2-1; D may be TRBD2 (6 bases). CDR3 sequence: CATKGGGVVLNEQFF. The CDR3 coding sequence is TGTGCCACCAAAGGAGGAGGGGTTGTCCTAAATGAGCAGTTCTTC. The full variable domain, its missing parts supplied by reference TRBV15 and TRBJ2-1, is DAMVIQNPRYQVTQFGKPVTLSCSQTLNHNVMYWYQQKSSQAPKLLFHYYDKDFNNEADTPDNFQSRRPNTSFCFLDIRSPGLGDTAMYLCATKGGGVVLNEQFFGPGTRLTVL.